This T cell receptor (beta chain) stems from a study of shared clonotypes between healthy human individuals. Findings of the study overall: In contrast to clonotypes shared by all four donors, non-shared clonotypes had lower generation probabilities.

Trimming shortened V by 8 bases and J by 2 bases, and 10 bases separated the two germline ends. The CDR3 loop spans 12 amino acids. CDR1 is SGHTA, CDR2 FQGNSA, per germline. In the authors' methods: As immunoSEQ supplied junction-only sequences (without quality scores), filtering differed. The table came from immunoSEQ multiplex PCR; TCRdb's copy has only in-frame clones and leaves some out. V and J calls plus clone size are reproduced from that table; the DNA served to infer D and trimming. The repertoire holds over 1.5 million clones, with 95% to 99% as singletons. As concerns this clone: The antigen remains undetermined.

Sequenced input: naive CD4+ T cells sorted from blood. Regarding subset: CD45RA+ positively selected. This clonotype was sampled from a man younger than 45 in good health. This chain joins TRBV7-2 and TRBJ2-7; weak D call: TRBD1 (5 bases). Here the CDR3 DNA reads TGTGCCAGCGCCCGACAGACCTACGAGCAGTACTTC. This codes for CASARQTYEQYF.